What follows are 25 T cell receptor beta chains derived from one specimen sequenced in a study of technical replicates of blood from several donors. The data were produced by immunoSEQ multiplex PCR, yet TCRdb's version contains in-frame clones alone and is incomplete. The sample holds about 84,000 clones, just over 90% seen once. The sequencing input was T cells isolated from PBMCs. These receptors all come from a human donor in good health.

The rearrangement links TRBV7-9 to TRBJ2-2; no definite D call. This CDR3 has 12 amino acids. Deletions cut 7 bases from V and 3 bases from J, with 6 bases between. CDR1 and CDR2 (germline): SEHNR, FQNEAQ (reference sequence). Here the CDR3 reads CASKGDTGELFF. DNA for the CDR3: TGTGCCAGCAAAGGAGACACCGGGGAGCTGTTTTTT.

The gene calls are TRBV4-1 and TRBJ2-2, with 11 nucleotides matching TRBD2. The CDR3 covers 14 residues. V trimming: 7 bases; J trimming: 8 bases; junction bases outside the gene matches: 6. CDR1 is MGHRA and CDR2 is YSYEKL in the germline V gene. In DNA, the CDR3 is TGCGCCAGCACGGGGACTAGCGGTTCTGGGGAGCTGTTTTTT. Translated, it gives CASTGTSGSGELFF.

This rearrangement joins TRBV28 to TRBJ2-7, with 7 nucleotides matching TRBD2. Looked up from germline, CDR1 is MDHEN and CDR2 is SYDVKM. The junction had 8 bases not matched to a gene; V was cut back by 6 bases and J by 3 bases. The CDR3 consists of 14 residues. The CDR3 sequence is CASRLRGRDYEQYF. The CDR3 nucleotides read TGTGCCAGCAGGTTACGGGGGAGGGACTACGAGCAGTACTTC.

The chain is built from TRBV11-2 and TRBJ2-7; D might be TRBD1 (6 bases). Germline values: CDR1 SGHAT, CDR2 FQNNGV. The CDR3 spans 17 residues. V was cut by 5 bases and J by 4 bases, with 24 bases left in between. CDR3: CASSRQIGTIKEYEQYF. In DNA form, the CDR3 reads TGTGCCAGCAGCCGACAGATCGGGACAATCAAAGAATACGAGCAGTACTTC.

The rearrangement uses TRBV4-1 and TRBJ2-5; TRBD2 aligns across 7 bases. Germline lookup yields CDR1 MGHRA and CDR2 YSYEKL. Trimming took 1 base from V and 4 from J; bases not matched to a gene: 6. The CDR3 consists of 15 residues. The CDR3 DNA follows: TGCGCCAGCAGCCAAGGGACTAGTGTGGTAGAGACCCAGTACTTC. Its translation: CASSQGTSVVETQYF.

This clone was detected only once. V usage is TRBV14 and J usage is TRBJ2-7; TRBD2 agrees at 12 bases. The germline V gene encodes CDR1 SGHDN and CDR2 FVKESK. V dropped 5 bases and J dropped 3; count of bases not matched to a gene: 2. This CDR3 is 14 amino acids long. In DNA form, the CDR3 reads TGTGCCAGCAGCAGGACTAGCGGGATCTACGAGCAGTACTTC. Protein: CASSRTSGIYEQYF.

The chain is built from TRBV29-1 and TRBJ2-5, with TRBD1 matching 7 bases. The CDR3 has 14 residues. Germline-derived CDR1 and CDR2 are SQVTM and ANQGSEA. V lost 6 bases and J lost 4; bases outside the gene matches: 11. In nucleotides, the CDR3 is TGCAGCGTCGCCCCCCTAGGGGGCGGAGAGACCCAGTACTTC. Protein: CSVAPLGGGETQYF.

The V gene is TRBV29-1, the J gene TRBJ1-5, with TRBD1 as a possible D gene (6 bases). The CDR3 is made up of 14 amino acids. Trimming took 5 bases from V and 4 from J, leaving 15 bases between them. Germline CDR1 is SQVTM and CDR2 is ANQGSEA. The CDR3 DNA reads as TGCAGCGTTTCACAGGGAAATGCAAATCAGCCCCAGCATTTT. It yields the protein CSVSQGNANQPQHF. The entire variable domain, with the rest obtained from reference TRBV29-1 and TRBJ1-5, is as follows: SAVISQKPSRDICQRGTSLTIQCQVDSQVTMMFWYRQQPGQSLTLIATANQGSEATYESGFVIDKFPISRPNLTFSTLTVSNMSPEDSSIYLCSVSQGNANQPQHFGDGTRLSIL.

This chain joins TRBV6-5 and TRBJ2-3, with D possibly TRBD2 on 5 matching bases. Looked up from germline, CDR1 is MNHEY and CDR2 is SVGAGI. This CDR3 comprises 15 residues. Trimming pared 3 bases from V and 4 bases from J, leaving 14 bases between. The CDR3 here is CASSYTRTSPDTQYF. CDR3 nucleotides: TGTGCCAGCAGTTATACTAGGACCTCCCCAGATACGCAGTATTTT.

Here the CDR3 reads CASSIRQGGLAGNQPQHF. Written as DNA, the CDR3 is TGTGCCAGCAGCATCAGACAGGGGGGCTTAGCGGGGAATCAGCCCCAGCATTTT. The chain recombines TRBV4-2 with TRBJ1-5; 9 bases agree with TRBD1. CDR3 size: 18 residues. V trimming: 5 bases; J trimming: 4 bases; junction bases outside the gene matches: 15. Germline CDR1 reads LGHNA; CDR2 reads YNFKEQ.

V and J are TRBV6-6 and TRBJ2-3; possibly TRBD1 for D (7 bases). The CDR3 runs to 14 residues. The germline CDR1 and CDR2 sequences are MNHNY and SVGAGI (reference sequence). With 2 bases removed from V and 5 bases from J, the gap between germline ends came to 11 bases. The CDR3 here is CASSYTQGGDTQYF. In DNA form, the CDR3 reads TGTGCCAGCAGTTACACGCAGGGGGGAGATACGCAGTATTTT.

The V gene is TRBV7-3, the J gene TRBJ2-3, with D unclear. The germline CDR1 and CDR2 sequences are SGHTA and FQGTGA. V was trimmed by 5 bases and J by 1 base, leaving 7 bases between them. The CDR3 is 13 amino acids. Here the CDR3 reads CASSQLGTDTQYF. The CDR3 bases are TGTGCCAGCAGCCAACTCGGCACAGATACGCAGTATTTT.

This CDR3 reads CASSYELAEAFF. The CDR3 DNA sequence: TGTGCCAGCAGTTACGAGTTGGCTGAAGCTTTCTTT. The chain links TRBV6-6 to TRBJ1-1; D is unresolved. Germline V gives CDR1 MNHNY, CDR2 SVGAGI (reference sequence). V was cut by 2 bases and J by 6 bases, with 7 bases left in between. CDR3 length: 12 amino acids.

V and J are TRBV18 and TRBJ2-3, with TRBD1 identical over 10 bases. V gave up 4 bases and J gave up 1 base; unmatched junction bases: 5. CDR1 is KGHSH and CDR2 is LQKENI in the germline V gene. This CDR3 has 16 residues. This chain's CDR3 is CASSRRQGAGTDTQYF. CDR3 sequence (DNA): TGTGCCAGCTCACGAAGACAGGGGGCGGGCACAGATACGCAGTATTTT.

CDR3 in DNA: TGTGCCAGCAGCGCTCGAGTTATTGCTATTGAAGCTTTCTTT. Protein sequence: CASSARVIAIEAFF. The chain carries TRBV9 and TRBJ1-1; D is uncertain. V lost 3 bases to trimming and J lost 7 bases, with 16 bases between them. This CDR3 spans 14 amino acids. Germline V CDR1 and CDR2: SGDLS, YYNGEE.

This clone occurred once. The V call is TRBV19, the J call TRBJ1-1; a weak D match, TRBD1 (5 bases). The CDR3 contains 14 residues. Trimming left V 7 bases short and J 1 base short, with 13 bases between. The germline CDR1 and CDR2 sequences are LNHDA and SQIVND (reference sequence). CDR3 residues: CASTPREANTEAFF. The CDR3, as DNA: TGTGCCAGTACCCCCAGGGAAGCGAACACTGAAGCTTTCTTT.

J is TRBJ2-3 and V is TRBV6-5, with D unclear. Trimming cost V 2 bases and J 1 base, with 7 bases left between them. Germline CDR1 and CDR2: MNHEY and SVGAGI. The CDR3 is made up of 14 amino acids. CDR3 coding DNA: TGTGCCAGCAGTTACCTTCCCGGCACAGATACGCAGTATTTT. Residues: CASSYLPGTDTQYF.

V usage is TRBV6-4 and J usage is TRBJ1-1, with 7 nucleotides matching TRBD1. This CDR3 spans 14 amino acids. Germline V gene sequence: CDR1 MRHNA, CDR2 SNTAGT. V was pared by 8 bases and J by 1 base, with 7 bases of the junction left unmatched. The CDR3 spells CASGSGQANTEAFF. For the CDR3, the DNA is TGTGCCAGCGGGTCAGGACAGGCGAACACTGAAGCTTTCTTT.

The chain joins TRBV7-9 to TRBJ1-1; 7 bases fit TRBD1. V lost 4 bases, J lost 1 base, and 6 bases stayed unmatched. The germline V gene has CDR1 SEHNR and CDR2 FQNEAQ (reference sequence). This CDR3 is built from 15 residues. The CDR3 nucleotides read TGTGCCAGCAGCTCGGGGACAGCCACGAACACTGAAGCTTTCTTT. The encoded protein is CASSSGTATNTEAFF. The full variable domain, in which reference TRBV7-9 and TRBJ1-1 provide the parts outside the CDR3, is DTGVSQNPRHKITKRGQNVTFRCDPISEHNRLYWYRQTLGQGPEFLTYFQNEAQLEKSRLLSDRFSAERPKGSFSTLEIQRTEQGDSAMYLCASSSGTATNTEAFFGQGTRLTVV.

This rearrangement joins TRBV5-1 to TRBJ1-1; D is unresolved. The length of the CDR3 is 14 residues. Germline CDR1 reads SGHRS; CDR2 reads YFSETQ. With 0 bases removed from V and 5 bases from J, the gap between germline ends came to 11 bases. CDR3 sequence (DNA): TGCGCCAGCAGCTTGGCAGGCCCGTCTACTGAAGCTTTCTTT. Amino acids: CASSLAGPSTEAFF.

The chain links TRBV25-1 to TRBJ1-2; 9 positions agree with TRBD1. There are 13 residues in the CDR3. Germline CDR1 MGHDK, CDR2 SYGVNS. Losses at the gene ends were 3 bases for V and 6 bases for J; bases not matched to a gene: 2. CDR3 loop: CASSDWDRDGYTF. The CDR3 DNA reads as TGTGCCAGCAGTGATTGGGACAGGGATGGCTACACCTTC.

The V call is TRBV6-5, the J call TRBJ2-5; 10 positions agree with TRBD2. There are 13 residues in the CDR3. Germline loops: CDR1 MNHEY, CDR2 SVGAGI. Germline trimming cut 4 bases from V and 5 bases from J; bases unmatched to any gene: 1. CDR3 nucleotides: TGTGCCAGCAGTTTACTAGCGGGGGAGACCCAGTACTTC. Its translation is CASSLLAGETQYF.

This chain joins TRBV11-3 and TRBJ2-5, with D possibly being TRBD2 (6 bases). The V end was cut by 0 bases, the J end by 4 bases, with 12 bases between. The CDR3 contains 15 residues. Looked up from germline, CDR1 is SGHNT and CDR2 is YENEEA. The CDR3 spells CASSLDPTAGETQYF. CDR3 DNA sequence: TGTGCCAGCAGCTTAGATCCGACAGCGGGAGAGACCCAGTACTTC.

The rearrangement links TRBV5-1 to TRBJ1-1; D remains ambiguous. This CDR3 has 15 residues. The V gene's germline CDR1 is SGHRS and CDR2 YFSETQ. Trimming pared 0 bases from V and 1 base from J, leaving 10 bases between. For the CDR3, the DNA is TGCGCCAGCAGCTTGGAAGTCGGTCAGAACACTGAAGCTTTCTTT. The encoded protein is CASSLEVGQNTEAFF. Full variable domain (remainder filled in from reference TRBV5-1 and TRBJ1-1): KAGVTQTPRYLIKTRGQQVTLSCSPISGHRSVSWYQQTPGQGLQFLFEYFSETQRNKGNFPGRFSGRQFSNSRSEMNVSTLELGDSALYLCASSLEVGQNTEAFFGQGTRLTVV.

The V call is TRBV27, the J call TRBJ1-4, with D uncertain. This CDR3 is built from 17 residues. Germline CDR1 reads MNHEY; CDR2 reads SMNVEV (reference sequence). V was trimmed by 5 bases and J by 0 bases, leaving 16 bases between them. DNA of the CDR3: TGTGCCAGCAGTGCTGTCAACTGGGGAGCAACTAATGAAAAACTGTTTTTT. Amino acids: CASSAVNWGATNEKLFF.